Below are 5 T cell receptor delta chains sequenced from a single sample in a study of γδ T cells in repeated Plasmodium falciparum infection. TCRdb reanalyzed the multiplex PCR reads using CATT. The repertoire holds about 48,000 delta-chain clones, with less than 2% as singletons. Bulk repertoires came from Vgamma9/Vdelta2+ or Vdelta2-negative gammadelta T cells flow-sorted from PBMC. Sequencing was done on a sample of gamma-delta T cells from blood. The receptors shown here come from a pool of human donors (malaria-infected and uninfected, not separated).

This clone was observed many times. The chain combines TRDV1 with TRDJ1; TRDD3 agrees at 12 bases. The CDR3 has 17 amino acids. V shed 2 bases and J 13 bases; nucleotides not matched to a gene: 17. Germline V gene sequence: CDR1 TSWWSYY, CDR2 QGS. The CDR3 region is CALGEEGLLGDTIRGIF. CDR3 bases: TGTGCTCTTGGGGAAGAGGGTCTACTGGGGGATACCATAAGAGGCATCTTT.

On this clone itself: Translating this DNA gives a protein that differs at residue 10 from the TCRdb one, which belongs to a much larger clone; a read error is likely, and the protein shown is this translation. The CDR3 is CALGPRGGYRPDKLIF. CDR3 bases: TGTGCTCTTGGACCCCGAGGGGGATACAGGCCCGATAAACTCATCTTT. The chain links TRDV1 to TRDJ1; the match to TRDD3 covers 9 bases. Germline V lookup: CDR1 TSWWSYY, CDR2 QGS. The CDR3 has 16 residues. Trimming at V came to 6 bases and at J to 3 bases, leaving 11 bases not matched to a gene.

To note about this clone: A far larger clone is one base from this, pointing to a likely read error. The identical CDR3 is also encoded by other nucleotide sequences in the sample. The chain is built from TRDV1 and TRDJ1; the match to TRDD3 covers 9 bases. The J gene is not listed in TCRdb, so it was assigned here from a DNA match to germline. The CDR3 length is 19 residues. The trim removed 3 bases at V and 5 bases at J, leaving 19 bases unmatched. The germline V gene has CDR1 TSWWSYY and CDR2 QGS. Here the CDR3 reads CALGELVVPSLGDSDKLIF. The CDR3 DNA is TGTGCTCTTGGGGAGCTAGTCGTTCCTTCGCTGGGGGATTCGGATAAACTCATCTTT.

This clone has at least ten counts. Distinct nucleotide sequences in the sample also encode this CDR3. The DNA of the CDR3 is TGTGCTCTTGGGGTCATCGGGAACGGCCTTCCGGCCGCGGGGATACGGAACACCGATAAACTCATCTTT. Its translation: CALGVIGNGLPAAGIRNTDKLIF. V usage is TRDV1 and J usage is TRDJ1; 9 bases match TRDD3. The J gene was missing in TCRdb and was found by matching the end of the DNA to germline. This CDR3 contains 23 residues. Germline CDR1 is TSWWSYY and CDR2 is QGS. The V and J ends lost 4 bases and 0 bases, in that order; junction bases with no gene match: 27.

In regard to this clone: It is likely a read error: a sequence one base away is far more abundant. The same CDR3 arises from other DNA sequences in this sample as well. This chain joins TRDV1 and TRDJ1; TRDD3 aligns across 7 bases. TCRdb leaves out the J gene; it was filled in here by matching the DNA to germline. Germline V gives CDR1 TSWWSYY, CDR2 QGS. CDR3 length equals 18 residues. The CDR3 is CALGELLPILGWTDKLIF. In nucleotides, the CDR3 is TGTGCTCTTGGGGAACTCCTCCCGATACTGGGGTGGACCGACAAACTCATCTTT.